The rows below give T cell receptor beta chains drawn from one sample of a study of blood T cell repertoires in COVID-19. Sequenced by immunoSEQ multiplex PCR; TCRdb stores in-frame clones only, minus some. The table includes 410,000 or so clones, around 91% detected once. Sequencing used peripheral blood. These receptors came from a woman aged 35 to 49 with COVID-19, enrolled during active disease. Each CDR3 is given with its conserved first and last residue. The D gene is left open where the match is weak. Rows may omit the clone size; those that give it use once, few, many or a size class.

V	size	D	length	J	DNA	CDR3
TRBV9	.	.	15	TRBJ2-1	TGTGCCAGCAGCCGAGAGGGGGTCCCCTACAATGAGCAGTTCTTC	CASSREGVPYNEQFF
TRBV7-3	.	.	13	TRBJ1-2	TGTGCCAGCAGCTTAACCCCCACGAGGGGCTACACCTTC	CASSLTPTRGYTF
TRBV7-2	.	TRBD1	19	TRBJ2-4	TGTGCCAGCAGCTTATATAGATCGGGTTCGGGACAGAGGAAAAACATTCAGTACTTC	CASSLYRSGSGQRKNIQYF
TRBV11-2	.	.	16	TRBJ1-5	TGTGCCAGCAGCCCCGGGGGGGCCAGAAGCAATCAGCCCCAGCATTTT	CASSPGGARSNQPQHF
TRBV6-5	.	.	13	TRBJ1-1	TGTGCCAGCAGCTCCAGGGGCGGCACTGAAGCTTTCTTT	CASSSRGGTEAFF
TRBV19	.	TRBD2	15	TRBJ2-1	TGTGCCAGTAGCAATACACCAGGCGGGGGGTATGAGCAGTTCTTC	CASSNTPGGGYEQFF
TRBV28	.	TRBD1	15	TRBJ2-7	TGTGCCAGCAGATTACCGGGACAGGGGTACTACGAGCAGTACTTC	CASRLPGQGYYEQYF
TRBV5-1	.	TRBD1	16	TRBJ2-7	TGCGCCAGCAGCTTGGCCCAGGGGACAGGTAGGGGCGAGCAGTACTTC	CASSLAQGTGRGEQYF
TRBV19	.	.	15	TRBJ1-6	TGTGCCAGTAGTCCCCGTAGACAGAGAAATTCACCCCTCCACTTT	CASSPRRQRNSPLHF
TRBV6-6	once	TRBD1	16	TRBJ1-1	TGTGCCAGCCGGGGGACAGGGGGAAGTAGGAACACTGAAGCTTTCTTT	CASRGTGGSRNTEAFF
TRBV5-1	.	TRBD2	18	TRBJ2-7	TGCGCCAGCAGCTTCGGGACTAGCGGGGGGGCCAGGTCCTACGAGCAGTACTTC	CASSFGTSGGARSYEQYF
TRBV7-2	.	.	19	TRBJ1-6	TGTGCCAGCAGCTTAGCTTCAGGGGCCGGCCGGGTATCGAGCTCACCCCTCCACTTT	CASSLASGAGRVSSSPLHF
TRBV10-3	.	.	14	TRBJ1-1	TGTGCCATCAGTGGGACTAGGACAAGTGCTGAAGCTTTCTTT	CAISGTRTSAEAFF
TRBV28	.	.	16	TRBJ1-5	TGTGCCAGCAGTTTAGTGGGAGGTCTAGGCAATCAGCCCCAGCATTTT	CASSLVGGLGNQPQHF
TRBV9	.	TRBD1	15	TRBJ1-6	TGTGCCAGCAGCCTTACCGGGACAGACAATTCACCCCTCCACTTT	CASSLTGTDNSPLHF
TRBV5-5	few	TRBD2	15	TRBJ2-7	TGTGCCAGCAGCCTGGGACTAGCGGGGACCTACGAGCAGTACTTC	CASSLGLAGTYEQYF
TRBV20-1	.	.	11	TRBJ1-1	TGCAGCTCCGGACAGTACACTGAAGCTTTCTTT	CSSGQYTEAFF
TRBV5-1	.	TRBD2	16	TRBJ2-1	TGCGCCAGCAGCCTAAGGACTAGCGGGACGGGCAATGAGCAGTTCTTC	CASSLRTSGTGNEQFF
TRBV5-1	.	.	15	TRBJ1-4	TGCGCCAGCAGCTTGGCCGGTCAGACAGCCGAAAAACTGTTTTTT	CASSLAGQTAEKLFF
TRBV9	.	.	13	TRBJ2-5	TGTGCCAGCAGCTTACCAGGCCAAGAGACCCAGTACTTC	CASSLPGQETQYF
TRBV9	.	.	14	TRBJ2-1	TGTGCCAGCAGCGTGCCCACAGGGTCCAATGAGCAGTTCTTC	CASSVPTGSNEQFF
TRBV2	.	.	13	TRBJ1-1	TGTGCCAGCAGAGACACAGGGAACACTGAAGCTTTCTTT	CASRDTGNTEAFF
TRBV27	.	.	14	TRBJ2-1	TGTGCCAGCCGTCCCAGGGCAGACAGCGATGAGCAGTTCTTC	CASRPRADSDEQFF
TRBV30	.	TRBD1	15	TRBJ2-7	TGTGCCTGGAGTGTAATTGGGACAGGGCCCTACGAGCAGTACTTC	CAWSVIGTGPYEQYF
TRBV23-1	.	.	15	TRBJ2-1	TGCGCCAGCAGCCGCCGATCCCTTACTTACAATGAGCAGTTCTTC	CASSRRSLTYNEQFF
TRBV5-1	.	TRBD1	14	TRBJ1-1	TGCGCCAGCAGCCTTACGACAGGGCGCACTGAAGCTTTCTTT	CASSLTTGRTEAFF
TRBV5-1	.	.	15	TRBJ2-3	TGCGCCAGCAGCCGGGACTCCCTGGGTACAGATACGCAGTATTTT	CASSRDSLGTDTQYF
TRBV18	.	TRBD1	18	TRBJ2-5	TGTGCCAGCTCACCACTCGTGACAGGGGGCCCGGGTCAAGAGACCCAGTACTTC	CASSPLVTGGPGQETQYF
TRBV28	.	.	16	TRBJ2-2	TGTGCCAGCAGTTTCTCTGGCCCCAACCGTCACCGGGAGCTGTTTTTT	CASSFSGPNRHRELFF
TRBV5-1	.	TRBD2	15	TRBJ2-7	TGCGCCAGCACTAGCGGGAGTCTCATCGGGGGGGAGCAGTACTTC	CASTSGSLIGGEQYF
TRBV21-1	.	.	15	TRBJ2-2	TGTGCCAGCAGCAAAGAACCAGGGAACACCGGGGAGCTGTTTTTT	CASSKEPGNTGELFF
TRBV28	.	.	11	TRBJ1-1	TGTGCCAGCAGTCCTGACACTGAAGCTTTCTTT	CASSPDTEAFF
TRBV7-9	.	.	15	TRBJ1-1	TGTGCCAGCAGCCTCTCCCGACAGTTGAACACTGAAGCTTTCTTT	CASSLSRQLNTEAFF
TRBV5-6	.	.	15	TRBJ2-7	TGTGCCAGCAGTTTGCCTAGCTCCGGCTCCTACGAGCAGTACTTC	CASSLPSSGSYEQYF
TRBV5-1	few	TRBD1	13	TRBJ1-2	TGCGCCAGCAGCCAGGGACAGGGAGACGGCTACACCTTC	CASSQGQGDGYTF
TRBV27	.	.	13	TRBJ2-3	TGTGCCAGCAGTATCATAGGAGCAGATACGCAGTATTTT	CASSIIGADTQYF
TRBV7-2	once	TRBD1	14	TRBJ1-2	TGTGCCAGCAGCGCCCGGGACAGTTTCTATGGCTACACCTTC	CASSARDSFYGYTF
TRBV6-5	once	.	13	TRBJ1-3	TGTGCCAGCAGTTACGGGGAGAGGAACACCATATATTTT	CASSYGERNTIYF
TRBV5-1	.	TRBD1	13	TRBJ1-1	TGCGCCAGCAGAAGGGGGCGAGAAACTGAAGCTTTCTTT	CASRRGRETEAFF
TRBV5-1	.	.	11	TRBJ2-7	TGCGCCAGCACCAGCGAGGTAGAGCAGTACTTC	CASTSEVEQYF
TRBV3-1/TRBV3-2	few	.	11	TRBJ2-7	TGTGCCAGCAGCCAGAGCTACGAGCAGTACTTC	CASSQSYEQYF
TRBV6-5	.	.	13	TRBJ2-5	TGTGCCAGCAGTTACGTAGTCCAAGAGACCCAGTACTTC	CASSYVVQETQYF
TRBV19	.	.	12	TRBJ2-5	TGTGCCAGTAGCCCGCGAGGAGAGACCCAGTACTTC	CASSPRGETQYF
TRBV10-3	.	.	14	TRBJ1-6	TGTGCCATCAGTGAGACAGAGGGATGGTCACCCCTCCACTTT	CAISETEGWSPLHF
TRBV6-2/TRBV6-3	.	.	13	TRBJ1-1	TGTGCCAGCAGTTACGGCCTCGCCACTGAAGCTTTCTTT	CASSYGLATEAFF
TRBV5-1	few	TRBD1	15	TRBJ1-5	TGCGCCAGCAGCTTAGAGGGGGCGGTGAATCAGCCCCAGCATTTT	CASSLEGAVNQPQHF